This T cell receptor beta chain came from a study of blood T cell repertoires in COVID-19. On the study more broadly: From T cells, B-cell-depleted T cells, or PBMCs came the material, which was cDNA or gDNA.

Seattle patients were enrolled during active infection and followed longitudinally. The repertoire was sequenced with immunoSEQ multiplex PCR; TCRdb's copy has only in-frame clones and lacks some. The table has under 200,000 clones, around four fifths seen once. V lost 2 bases to trimming and J lost 9 bases; unmatched junction nucleotides: 2. This CDR3 spans 14 amino acids. Germline CDR1 MNHEY, CDR2 SVGAGI. This sequence originates from a woman in her 70s with COVID-19, enrolled during active disease. Sample: peripheral blood. The genes are TRBV6-5 and TRBJ1-6; 9 bases fit TRBD1. CDR3 in amino acids: CASSYGQGSSPLHF. CDR3 nucleotide sequence: TGTGCCAGCAGTTACGGACAGGGGAGTTCACCCCTCCACTTT.